Shown below are 9 T cell receptor beta chains from a single sample sequenced in a study of blood T cell repertoires in COVID-19. Clones were sequenced by immunoSEQ multiplex PCR, and TCRdb holds only the in-frame ones, with some missing. The data hold 210,000 or so clones, with more than 70% observed a single time. Input material: peripheral blood. Source of these receptors: a woman aged 40 to 55 who had recovered from COVID-19.

The chain is built from TRBV2 and TRBJ2-5; 10 nucleotides align to TRBD1. Germline loops: CDR1 SNHLY, CDR2 FYNNEI. V lost 9 bases, J lost 2 bases, and 6 bases stayed unmatched. The CDR3 is 14 residues long. In DNA form, the CDR3 reads TGTGCCAGTACCGGGACAGGGGATCAAGAGACCCAGTACTTC. As protein: CASTGTGDQETQYF.

V is TRBV9 and J is TRBJ1-1; 7 bases line up with TRBD1. The V segment lost 0 bases and the J segment 0 bases; nucleotides outside the gene matches: 2. Germline values: CDR1 SGDLS, CDR2 YYNGEE. The CDR3 totals 15 residues. The CDR3 DNA reads as TGTGCCAGCAGCGTAGATACAGGGGTGAACACTGAAGCTTTCTTT. As protein: CASSVDTGVNTEAFF.

The CDR3 region is CASSRQGLSNTEAFF. CDR3 DNA sequence: TGTGCCAGCAGTAGACAGGGGCTATCGAACACTGAAGCTTTCTTT. V usage is TRBV6-5 and J usage is TRBJ1-1, with TRBD1 matching 8 bases. The CDR3 length is 15 residues. Per germline, CDR1 MNHEY and CDR2 SVGAGI. Germline trimming cut 5 bases from V and 1 base from J; bases unmatched to any gene: 6.

The chain has TRBV6-5 and TRBJ2-1; 9 nucleotides align to TRBD2. The CDR3 has 14 amino acids. Germline CDR1 is MNHEY and CDR2 is SVGAGI. The junction had 8 bases not matched to a gene; V was cut back by 10 bases and J by 4 bases. CDR3 nucleotide sequence: TGTGCCACCACGGGACTAGCAGCTTACAATGAGCAGTTCTTC. Its protein is CATTGLAAYNEQFF.

This sequence joins TRBV7-3 and TRBJ2-5; TRBD2 matches at 7 bases. The CDR3 is made up of 16 amino acids. With V trimmed by 5 bases and J by 3 bases, 12 bases remained unmatched. CDR1 SGHTA and CDR2 FQGTGA come from the germline V gene. CDR3 protein: CASSPTTGTNKETQYF. The CDR3 bases are TGTGCCAGCAGCCCAACAACCGGGACTAATAAAGAGACCCAGTACTTC.

This clone appeared once. The V and J genes are TRBV9 and TRBJ1-1; unclear D gene. The CDR3 runs to 16 residues. Trimming took 0 bases from V and 0 from J, leaving 12 bases between them. Germline-derived CDR1 and CDR2 are SGDLS and YYNGEE. DNA of the CDR3: TGTGCCAGCAGCGTAGTGGGTAGCGGGCTGAACACTGAAGCTTTCTTT. Its protein product is CASSVVGSGLNTEAFF.

This chain connects TRBV27 to TRBJ2-7; D perhaps matches TRBD1 (6 bases). V dropped 6 bases and J dropped 0 bases, with 18 bases sitting between them. The CDR3 consists of 16 residues. Germline CDR1 is MNHEY and CDR2 is SMNVEV (reference sequence). CDR3 loop: CASSRDLRGISYEQYF. The CDR3, as DNA: TGTGCCAGCAGCCGCGACCTCAGGGGTATCTCCTACGAGCAGTACTTC.

The V and J genes are TRBV6-5 and TRBJ1-1, with a possible D match to TRBD1 (6 bases). Germline CDR1 is MNHEY and CDR2 is SVGAGI. The V end lost 7 bases, the J end lost 4 bases, and 13 bases lay between the germline ends. This CDR3 comprises 13 residues. The CDR3 sequence is CASMATGGTEAFF. CDR3 bases: TGTGCCAGCATGGCGACAGGTGGCACTGAAGCTTTCTTT.

This clone appeared a single time. This sequence joins TRBV19 and TRBJ1-1; 8 bases agree with TRBD1. Germline CDR1 reads LNHDA; CDR2 reads SQIVND (reference sequence). The CDR3 loop spans 13 amino acids. J was trimmed by 10 bases and V by 5 bases; bases with no gene match: 9. The DNA of the CDR3 is TGTGCCAGTAGTTTTAAACAGGGGGGGTTAGCTTTCTTT. This sequence encodes CASSFKQGGLAFF.